This T cell receptor beta chain is from a study of blood T cell repertoires in COVID-19. Original processing methods: Reference gene primer amplification gave nucleated cell count estimates. Profiled with immunoSEQ multiplex PCR; TCRdb holds only in-frame clones, not every one. V and J calls and clone size are as listed in that table; D and trimming were resolved from the DNA. The profile covers around 330,000 clones, with 88% appearing a single time and 1.5% to 2% taken by the ten largest. The CDR3 length is 13 residues. In germline, CDR1 is KGHSH, CDR2 LQKENI. V dropped 3 bases and J dropped 4; count of bases not matched to a gene: 1. Patients at the Seattle site were enrolled during active infection and followed longitudinally.

The rearrangement joins TRBV18 to TRBJ1-1; 8 bases map to TRBD1. This receptor was obtained from a woman between 25 and 40 years old with COVID-19, enrolled during active disease. The sequenced sample consisted of peripheral blood. The CDR3 DNA is TGTGCCAGCTCACCCAGGGGGCCCACTGAAGCTTTCTTT. This sequence encodes CASSPRGPTEAFF. The full variable domain, its missing parts supplied by reference TRBV18 and TRBJ1-1, is NAGVMQNPRHLVRRRGQEARLRCSPMKGHSHVYWYRQLPEEGLKFMVYLQKENIIDESGMPKERFSAEFPKEGPSILRIQQVVRGDSAAYFCASSPRGPTEAFFGQGTRLTVV.